The clone carrying this TCR beta chain was recorded once. These data belong to a study of blood T cell repertoires in COVID-19. The CDR3 is 16 residues long. CDR1 and CDR2 from the germline V gene are LGHNA and YNFKEQ. V lost 0 bases to trimming and J lost 1 base, with 12 bases between them. Under the authors' procedure: Amplified reference gene primers provided the basis for estimating nucleated cell counts. Sequencing was performed with immunoSEQ multiplex PCR; in TCRdb, only in-frame clones are kept and a portion is missing. Clone size and the V and J calls come from that table; the DNA yielded D and trimming. Here the sample spans 89,000 or so clones, around 90% being singletons.

V is TRBV4-2 and J is TRBJ1-1; D not certain. The sequencing input was peripheral blood. This receptor was obtained from a man aged 50 to 59 with COVID-19, enrolled during active disease. CDR3 region: CASSQDLGGRNTEAFF. For the CDR3, the DNA is TGTGCCAGCAGCCAAGATTTAGGAGGGCGGAACACTGAAGCTTTCTTT.